These 18 T cell receptor beta chains were sequenced from one sample in a study of response to subunit inactivated influenza vaccine. TCRdb re-derived calls from the RT-PCR reads in MiXCR, one entry per CDR3 protein. The profile shows 650,000 to 800,000 distinct CDR3 sequences, around 14% of them singletons. Specimen: PBMCs from blood, collected roughly 15 days before vaccination. The receptors were sampled from a man in his forties or fifties who received an inactivated influenza vaccine.

This clonotype has more than one count but fewer than ten. The chain has TRBV9 and TRBJ1-1; D call uncertain. V gave up 4 bases and J gave up 0 bases, with 13 bases separating them. Germline assignment: CDR1 SGDLS and CDR2 YYNGEE. The length of the CDR3 is 15 residues. The chain's CDR3 is CASSLLGNMNTEAFF. CDR3 nucleotide sequence: TGTGCCAGCAGCTTGCTAGGGAATATGAACACTGAAGCTTTCTTT.

This clonotype has a handful of counts. The chain has TRBV20-1 and TRBJ1-2, with unresolved D. This CDR3 is built from 17 residues. Germline CDR1 and CDR2: DFQATT and SNEGSKA (reference sequence). The CDR3 loop reads CTQRHMSWTGNTYGYTF. The DNA for the CDR3 is TGCACCCAGCGGCATATGTCTTGGACGGGGAATACCTATGGCTACACCTTC.

This clonotype was seen many times. This CDR3 is CASSFRIMSGPTTSTDTQYF. The CDR3 DNA sequence: TGCGCCAGCAGCTTTCGCATCATGTCAGGGCCGACGACTAGCACAGATACGCAGTATTTT. The chain is built from TRBV5-1 and TRBJ2-3, with D perhaps matching TRBD1 (5 bases). V shed 2 bases and J shed 0 bases, with 25 bases lying between them. The CDR3 is 20 residues long. CDR1 SGHRS and CDR2 YFSETQ come from the germline V gene.

This clonotype was picked up many times. The chain joins TRBV6-5 to TRBJ2-7; no clear D gene. Between the trimmed V and J ends, which lost 2 bases and 2 bases, there was a span of 13 bases. The CDR3 totals 15 residues. Germline CDR1 is MNHEY and CDR2 is SVGAGI. The CDR3 DNA is TGTGCCAGCAGTTACGGGTTTGGGAATACCTACGAGCAGTACTTC. Its protein is CASSYGFGNTYEQYF.

J is TRBJ2-7 and V is TRBV29-1; 10 positions agree with TRBD1. Germline loops: CDR1 SQVTM, CDR2 ANQGSEA. The trim removed 5 bases at V and 1 base at J, leaving 5 bases unmatched. This CDR3 contains 14 residues. DNA for the CDR3: TGCAGCGTTAAAGGGGGACAGGGGTCCTACGAGCAGTACTTC. It is translated as CSVKGGQGSYEQYF.

This clonotype has at least ten counts. At one of its ends the junction is not consistent with the germline gene, which may arise from a read error. This chain links TRBV4-1 with TRBJ1-5; the D is unclear. The germline V gene has CDR1 MGHRA and CDR2 YSYEKL. The CDR3 sequence is 14 residues long. This CDR3 is CASSQDHGNQPQHF. The CDR3 DNA reads TGTGCCAGCAGCCAAGATCACGGGAATCAGCCCCAGCATTTT.

This chain connects TRBV5-1 to TRBJ2-7; D is uncertain. Trimming left V 0 bases short and J 4 bases short, with 8 bases between. Germline CDR1 reads SGHRS; CDR2 reads YFSETQ. The CDR3 runs 13 residues. The CDR3 here is CASSLEVGYEQYF. CDR3 nucleotide sequence: TGCGCCAGCAGCTTGGAGGTAGGGTACGAGCAGTACTTC.

This sequence joins TRBV4-1 and TRBJ2-1; TRBD2 matches 15 bases. Trimming cost V 0 bases and J 6 bases; bases outside gene matches: 18. In germline, CDR1 is MGHRA, CDR2 YSYEKL. The CDR3 extends over 22 amino acids. CDR3 loop: CASSQERWTSGRAVGRANEQFF. The CDR3 DNA sequence: TGCGCCAGCAGCCAAGAAAGGTGGACTAGCGGGAGGGCCGTAGGGAGGGCCAATGAGCAGTTCTTC.

This clonotype was seen many times. The chain employs TRBV7-9 and TRBJ2-2; 8 bases fit TRBD1. The CDR3 has 15 residues. Germline-derived CDR1 and CDR2 are SEHNR and FQNEAQ (reference sequence). J lost 4 bases, V lost 1 base, and 2 bases had no gene match. The CDR3, as DNA: TGTGCCAGCAGCTTAGGGACAGGGCGCACCGGGGAGCTGTTTTTT. Translated, it gives CASSLGTGRTGELFF.

The table lists this clonotype with a few counts. The chain's CDR3 is CASSLLGAGDEQFF. The DNA of the CDR3 is TGCGCCAGCAGCTTACTGGGGGCCGGCGATGAGCAGTTCTTC. The rearrangement uses TRBV4-1 and TRBJ2-1; the D gene is possibly TRBD1 (6 bases). The V end lost 5 bases, the J end lost 8 bases, and 16 bases lay between the germline ends. The CDR3 runs to 14 residues. The germline gives CDR1 MGHRA, CDR2 YSYEKL.

There are many counts of this clonotype. This rearrangement joins TRBV5-1 to TRBJ2-3; TRBD1 matches at 9 bases. The germline CDR1 and CDR2 sequences are SGHRS and YFSETQ. V was clipped by 4 bases and J by 4 bases; unmatched bases: 7. The CDR3 loop spans 15 amino acids. The CDR3 loop reads CASSLQGQGPDTQYF. CDR3 sequence (DNA): TGCGCCAGCAGCCTACAGGGACAGGGCCCAGATACGCAGTATTTT.

The genes are TRBV7-2 and TRBJ1-5; the D gene is possibly TRBD1 (6 bases). The germline gives CDR1 SGHTA, CDR2 FQGNSA. The CDR3 length is 15 residues. The V end lost 2 bases, the J end lost 9 bases, and 17 bases lay between the germline ends. The CDR3 bases are TGTGCCAGCAGCTTATTGGGCCAGGGGAAGGGGCCCCAGCATTTT. Its translation is CASSLLGQGKGPQHF. Full variable domain (remainder filled in from reference TRBV7-2 and TRBJ1-5): GAGVSQSPSNKVTEKGKDVELRCDPISGHTALYWYRQSLGQGLEFLIYFQGNSAPDKSGLPSDRFSAERTGGSVSTLTIQRTQQEDSAVYLCASSLLGQGKGPQHFGDGTRLSIL.

This clonotype has at least ten counts. The V and J genes are TRBV5-1 and TRBJ2-7; no clear D. V gave up 1 base and J gave up 6 bases, with 11 bases separating them. CDR1 is SGHRS and CDR2 is YFSETQ in the germline V gene. The CDR3 totals 13 residues. CDR3 DNA sequence: TGCGCCAGCAGCTTGTCGGCGGAATCCGAGCAGTACTTC. Its protein is CASSLSAESEQYF.

The rearrangement uses TRBV4-2 and TRBJ2-2; 12 nucleotides line up with TRBD2. The ends lost 0 bases at V and 3 bases at J; junction bases unmatched: 8. The CDR3 sequence is 19 residues long. Germline V CDR1 and CDR2: LGHNA, YNFKEQ. The CDR3 protein is CASSQDTLAGGRYTGELFF. CDR3 sequence (DNA): TGTGCCAGCAGCCAAGATACACTAGCGGGGGGCAGGTACACCGGGGAGCTGTTTTTT.

This clonotype showed up many times. V usage is TRBV29-1 and J usage is TRBJ2-3; 12 positions agree with TRBD2. This CDR3 is 16 amino acids long. The trim removed 4 bases at V and 1 base at J, leaving 6 bases unmatched. Germline V gene lookup returns CDR1 SQVTM and CDR2 ANQGSEA. The DNA of the CDR3 is TGCAGCGTTGGCATCCCTAGCGGGAGGGGCACAGATACGCAGTATTTT. Translating gives CSVGIPSGRGTDTQYF.

This sequence joins TRBV4-3 and TRBJ1-5; the D gene is possibly TRBD1 (6 bases). V lost 8 bases, J lost 6 bases, and 14 bases lay in between. The germline gives CDR1 LGHNA, CDR2 YSLEER. This CDR3 contains 13 residues. The CDR3, as DNA: TGCGCCAGCCTTGGGGGCCCCATTCAGCCCCAGCATTTT. Translation gives CASLGGPIQPQHF.

This clonotype was counted ten times or more. The chain employs TRBV4-2 and TRBJ2-3; D is perhaps TRBD1 or TRBD2 (5 bases each). CDR1 and CDR2 (germline): LGHNA, YNFKEQ. V gave up 0 bases and J gave up 4 bases, with 11 bases separating them. The CDR3 spans 15 residues. The CDR3 nucleotides read TGTGCCAGCAGCCAAGATGGGGACGCATCAGATACGCAGTATTTT. This gives the protein CASSQDGDASDTQYF.

This clonotype was seen repeatedly, ten times or more. CDR3 amino acids: CASCPEGGVAGKLFF. Written as DNA, the CDR3 is TGTGCCAGCTGCCCTGAGGGGGGAGTGGCTGGAAAACTGTTTTTT. The V gene is TRBV12-3 or TRBV12-4, the J gene TRBJ1-4; possibly TRBD1 for D (6 bases). Trimming took 8 bases from V and 10 from J, leaving 23 bases between them. There are 15 residues in the CDR3.